This T cell receptor (beta chain) was obtained from a study of identical twins. Study-wide results and caveats: Alpha sequences that were out-of-frame and twin-shared showed an excess of low generation probability.

This clonotype has just a few counts. Its antigen remains unidentified. TCRdb used MiXCR to reprocess the 5' RACE reads, holding one entry per CDR3 protein. This repertoire shows about 730,000 distinct CDR3 sequences, 21% found once; its top ten account for 4% to 5.5%. The ends were cut back, 3 bases at V and 1 base at J, with 11 bases in the middle. Germline-derived CDR1 and CDR2 are SGHTA and FQGNSA. This CDR3 has 15 residues. These same records also appear under a second study, on T cells expressing NK-cell markers. That source notes: Investigators obtained TCR beta repertoires from sorted CD3+CD56+NKG2C+, CD3+CD56+NKG2C- and CD3+CD56-NKG2C+ T cells. The share of CD8+ T cells held by dominant NKG2C+ clonotypes was about 1.0-8% in several donors.

The clonotype was recovered from a woman between 18 and 29 years old in good health. V is TRBV7-2 and J is TRBJ2-3; D tentatively reads TRBD1 or TRBD2 (5 bases each). What was sequenced was PBMCs. The CDR3 DNA is TGTGCCAGCAGCTTGACGGGGACCCGCACAGATACGCAGTATTTT. The encoded protein is CASSLTGTRTDTQYF. The whole variable domain, remainder taken from reference TRBV7-2 and TRBJ2-3, is GAGVSQSPSNKVTEKGKDVELRCDPISGHTALYWYRQSLGQGLEFLIYFQGNSAPDKSGLPSDRFSAERTGGSVSTLTIQRTQQEDSAVYLCASSLTGTRTDTQYFGPGTRLTVL.